This T cell receptor (beta chain) was captured in a study of blood T cells in healthy people across ages. Germline assignment: CDR1 MNHEY and CDR2 SMNVEV (reference sequence). The V gene end was trimmed by 5 bases and the J gene end by 6 bases; junction bases not matched to a gene: 16. The CDR3 spans 17 residues. Using a J-beta primer mix together with a sample-barcoded 5' primer, a second PCR was run for about 7 to 12 cycles. A template-switch adaptor with 12 random nucleotides tagged each cDNA molecule. TCRdb re-derived calls from the 5' RACE reads in MiXCR, one entry per CDR3 protein. The sample yields roughly 1,800,000 distinct CDR3 sequences, about 49% seen once.

Sequenced material: blood. The sequence derives from a woman aged 40 to 50 in good health. The chain links TRBV27 to TRBJ2-7; 10 bases agree with TRBD1. The CDR3 spells CASSPTPGQGNMGEQYF. In nucleotides, the CDR3 is TGTGCCAGCAGTCCGACTCCGGGACAGGGGAATATGGGCGAGCAGTACTTC.